This TCR beta chain was documented in a study of cytomegalovirus exposure and HLA in healthy donors. Study details: There were approximately 85 million unique TCRs (from HLA-typed donors) in an early data release.

13 Jbeta primers and 60 Vbeta primers were used for the PCR. The data were produced by immunoSEQ multiplex PCR, yet TCRdb's version contains in-frame clones alone and is incomplete. This repertoire shows some 150,000 clones, less than 65% found once; its top ten account for roughly 3.1%. Germline loops: CDR1 PRHDT, CDR2 FYEKMQ (reference sequence). The length of the CDR3 is 15 residues. V was pared by 5 bases and J by 0 bases, with 11 bases between. Note on this clone: Its antigen is unidentified.

General study points: A likely sequencing artifact accounted for one observed cluster of highly shared sequence variants.

Sequenced sample: PBMCs. This TCR came from a woman in her twenties or thirties in good health and CMV-seropositive. The V gene is TRBV13, the J gene TRBJ2-1, with D unclear. The CDR3 sequence: CASSRDGYSYNEQFF. DNA of the CDR3: TGTGCCAGCAGCCGAGACGGGTACTCCTACAATGAGCAGTTCTTC.